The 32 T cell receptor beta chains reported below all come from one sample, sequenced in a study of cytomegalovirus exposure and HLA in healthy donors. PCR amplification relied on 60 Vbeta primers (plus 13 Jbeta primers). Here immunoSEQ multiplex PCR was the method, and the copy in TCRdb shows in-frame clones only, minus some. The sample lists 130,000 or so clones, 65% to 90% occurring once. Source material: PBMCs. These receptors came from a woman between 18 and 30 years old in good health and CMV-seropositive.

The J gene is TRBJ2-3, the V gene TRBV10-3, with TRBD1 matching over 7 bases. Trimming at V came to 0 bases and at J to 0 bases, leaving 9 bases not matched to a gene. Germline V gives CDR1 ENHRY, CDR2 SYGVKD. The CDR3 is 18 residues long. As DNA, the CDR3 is TGTGCCATCAGTGAGTCATTGAGGACAGGTTCTAGCACAGATACGCAGTATTTT. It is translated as CAISESLRTGSSTDTQYF.

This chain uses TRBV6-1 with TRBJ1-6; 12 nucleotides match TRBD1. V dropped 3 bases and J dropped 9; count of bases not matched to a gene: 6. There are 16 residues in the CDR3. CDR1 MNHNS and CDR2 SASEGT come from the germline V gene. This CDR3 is CASSDVGTGGRSPLHF. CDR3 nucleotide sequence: TGTGCCAGCAGTGACGTTGGGACAGGGGGCCGTTCACCCCTCCACTTT.

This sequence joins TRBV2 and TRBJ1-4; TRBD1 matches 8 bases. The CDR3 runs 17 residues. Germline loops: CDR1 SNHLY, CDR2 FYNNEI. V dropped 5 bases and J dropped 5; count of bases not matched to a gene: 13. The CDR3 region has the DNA TGTGCCAGCAGTAGATTACAGGGGGGTACGGGGAATGAAAAACTGTTTTTT. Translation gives CASSRLQGGTGNEKLFF.

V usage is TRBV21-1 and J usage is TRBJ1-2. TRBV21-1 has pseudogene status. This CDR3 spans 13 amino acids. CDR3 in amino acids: CATTPDFNYGYTF. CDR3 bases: TGTGCCACCACCCCAGACTTTAACTATGGCTACACCTTC.

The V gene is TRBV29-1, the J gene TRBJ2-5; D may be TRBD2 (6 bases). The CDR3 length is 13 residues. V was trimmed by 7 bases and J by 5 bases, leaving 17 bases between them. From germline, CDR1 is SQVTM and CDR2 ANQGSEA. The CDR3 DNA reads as TGCAGCGGACTACTAGCTGAAGTGGAGACCCAGTACTTC. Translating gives CSGLLAEVETQYF.

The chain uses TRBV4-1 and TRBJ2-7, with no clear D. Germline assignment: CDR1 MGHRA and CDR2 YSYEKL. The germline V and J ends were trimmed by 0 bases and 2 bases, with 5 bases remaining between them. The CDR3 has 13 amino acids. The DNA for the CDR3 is TGCGCCAGCAGCCAAGACTCCCCCTACGAGCAGTACTTC. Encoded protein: CASSQDSPYEQYF.

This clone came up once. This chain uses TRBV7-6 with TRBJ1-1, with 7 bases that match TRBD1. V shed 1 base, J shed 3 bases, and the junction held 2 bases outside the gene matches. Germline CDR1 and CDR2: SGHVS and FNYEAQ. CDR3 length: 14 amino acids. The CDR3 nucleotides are TGTGCCAGCAGCTTAGGCACAGGGGACACTGAAGCTTTCTTT. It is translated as CASSLGTGDTEAFF.

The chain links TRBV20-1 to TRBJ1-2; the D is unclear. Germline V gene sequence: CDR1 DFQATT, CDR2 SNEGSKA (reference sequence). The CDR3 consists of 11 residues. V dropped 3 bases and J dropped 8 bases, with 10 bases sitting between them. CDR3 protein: CSASPGMGYTF. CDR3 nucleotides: TGCAGTGCTAGTCCGGGGATGGGCTACACCTTC.

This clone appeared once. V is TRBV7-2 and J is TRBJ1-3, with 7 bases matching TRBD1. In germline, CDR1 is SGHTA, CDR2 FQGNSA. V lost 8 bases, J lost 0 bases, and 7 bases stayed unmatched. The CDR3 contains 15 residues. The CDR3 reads CASGRTGDSGNTIYF. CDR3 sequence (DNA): TGTGCCAGCGGCCGAACAGGGGACTCTGGAAACACCATATATTTT. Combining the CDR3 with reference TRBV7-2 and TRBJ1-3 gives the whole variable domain GAGVSQSPSNKVTEKGKDVELRCDPISGHTALYWYRQSLGQGLEFLIYFQGNSAPDKSGLPSDRFSAERTGGSVSTLTIQRTQQEDSAVYLCASGRTGDSGNTIYFGEGSWLTVV.

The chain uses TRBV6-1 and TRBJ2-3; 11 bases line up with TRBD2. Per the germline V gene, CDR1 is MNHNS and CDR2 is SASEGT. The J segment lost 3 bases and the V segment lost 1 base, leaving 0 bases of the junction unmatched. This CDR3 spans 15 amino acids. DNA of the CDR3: TGTGCCAGCAGTGAAGGACTAGCGGGGACAGATACGCAGTATTTT. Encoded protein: CASSEGLAGTDTQYF.

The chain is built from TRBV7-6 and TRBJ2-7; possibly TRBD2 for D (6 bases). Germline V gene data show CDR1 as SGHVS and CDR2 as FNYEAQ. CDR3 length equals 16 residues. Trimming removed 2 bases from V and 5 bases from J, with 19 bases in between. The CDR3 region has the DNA TGTGCCAGCAGCTTACTCTCAGGAGGGAATAGGGACGAGCAGTACTTC. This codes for CASSLLSGGNRDEQYF.

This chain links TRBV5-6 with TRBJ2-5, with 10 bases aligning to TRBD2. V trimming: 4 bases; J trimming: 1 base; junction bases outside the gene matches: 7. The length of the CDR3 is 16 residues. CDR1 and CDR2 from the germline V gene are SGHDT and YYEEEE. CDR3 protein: CASSAGLAEIQETQYF. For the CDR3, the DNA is TGTGCCAGCAGCGCCGGACTAGCGGAGATCCAAGAGACCCAGTACTTC. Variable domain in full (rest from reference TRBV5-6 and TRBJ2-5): DAGVTQSPTHLIKTRGQQVTLRCSPKSGHDTVSWYQQALGQGPQFIFQYYEEEERQRGNFPDRFSGHQFPNYSSELNVNALLLGDSALYLCASSAGLAEIQETQYFGPGTRLLVL.

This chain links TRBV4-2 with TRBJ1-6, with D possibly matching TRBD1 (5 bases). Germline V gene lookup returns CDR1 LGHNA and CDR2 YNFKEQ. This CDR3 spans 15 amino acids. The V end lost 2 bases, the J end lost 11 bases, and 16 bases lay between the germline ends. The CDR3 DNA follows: TGTGCCAGCAGCCAATTGGGGCAGGGAGGAACACCCCTCCACTTT. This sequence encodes CASSQLGQGGTPLHF.

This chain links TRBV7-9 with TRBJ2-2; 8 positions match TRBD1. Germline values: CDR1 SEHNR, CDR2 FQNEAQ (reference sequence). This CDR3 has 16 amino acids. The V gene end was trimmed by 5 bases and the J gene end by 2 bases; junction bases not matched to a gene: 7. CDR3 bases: TGTGCCAGCAGCGAACCACAGGGGGACAACACCGGGGAGCTGTTTTTT. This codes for CASSEPQGDNTGELFF. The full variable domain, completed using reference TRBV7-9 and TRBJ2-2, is DTGVSQNPRHKITKRGQNVTFRCDPISEHNRLYWYRQTLGQGPEFLTYFQNEAQLEKSRLLSDRFSAERPKGSFSTLEIQRTEQGDSAMYLCASSEPQGDNTGELFFGEGSRLTVL.

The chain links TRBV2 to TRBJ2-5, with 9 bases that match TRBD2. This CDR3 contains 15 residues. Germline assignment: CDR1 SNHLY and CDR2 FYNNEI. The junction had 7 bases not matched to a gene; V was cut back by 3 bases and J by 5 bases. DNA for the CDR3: TGTGCCAGCAGTGATGAGCGGGGGGACGGGGAGACCCAGTACTTC. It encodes CASSDERGDGETQYF.

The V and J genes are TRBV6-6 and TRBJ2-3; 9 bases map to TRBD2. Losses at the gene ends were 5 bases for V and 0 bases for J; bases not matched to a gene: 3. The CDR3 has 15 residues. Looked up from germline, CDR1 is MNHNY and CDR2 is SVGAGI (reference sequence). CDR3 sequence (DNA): TGTGCCAGCAGTCGACTAGCGGTGAGCACAGATACGCAGTATTTT. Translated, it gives CASSRLAVSTDTQYF.

The CDR3 here is CASDSRTGLNEQFF. DNA of the CDR3: TGTGCTAGTGATTCTCGCACAGGTCTCAATGAGCAGTTCTTC. The chain couples TRBV12-5 to TRBJ2-1; D is possibly TRBD1 (5 bases). The CDR3 is 14 amino acids. Germline V gene data show CDR1 as LGHNT and CDR2 as FRNRAP. V lost 7 bases, J lost 6 bases, and 16 bases lay in between.

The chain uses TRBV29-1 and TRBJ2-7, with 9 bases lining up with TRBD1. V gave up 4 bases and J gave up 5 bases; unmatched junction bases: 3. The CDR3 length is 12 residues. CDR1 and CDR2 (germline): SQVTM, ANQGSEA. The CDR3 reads CSVGGTGNEQYF. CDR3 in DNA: TGCAGCGTTGGCGGGACAGGGAACGAGCAGTACTTC.

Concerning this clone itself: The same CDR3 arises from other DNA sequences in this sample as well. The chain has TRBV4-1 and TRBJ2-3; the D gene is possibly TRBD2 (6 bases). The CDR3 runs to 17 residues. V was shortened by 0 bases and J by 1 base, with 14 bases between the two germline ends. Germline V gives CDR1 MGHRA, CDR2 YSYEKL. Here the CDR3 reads CASSQEGGRGGTDTQYF. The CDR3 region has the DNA TGCGCCAGCAGCCAAGAGGGGGGAAGGGGTGGCACAGATACGCAGTATTTT.

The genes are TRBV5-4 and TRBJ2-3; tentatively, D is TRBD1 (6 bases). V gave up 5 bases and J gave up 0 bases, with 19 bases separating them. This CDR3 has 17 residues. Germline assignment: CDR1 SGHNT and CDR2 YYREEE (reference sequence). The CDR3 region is CASRSTTGTISTDTQYF. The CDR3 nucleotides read TGTGCCAGCAGGTCCACAACCGGGACAATCAGCACAGATACGCAGTATTTT.

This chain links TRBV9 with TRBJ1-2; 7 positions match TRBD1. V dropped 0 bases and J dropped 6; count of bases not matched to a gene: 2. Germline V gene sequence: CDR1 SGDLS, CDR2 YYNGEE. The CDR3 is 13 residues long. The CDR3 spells CASSVGDSHGYTF. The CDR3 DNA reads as TGTGCCAGCAGCGTAGGGGACAGTCATGGCTACACCTTC.

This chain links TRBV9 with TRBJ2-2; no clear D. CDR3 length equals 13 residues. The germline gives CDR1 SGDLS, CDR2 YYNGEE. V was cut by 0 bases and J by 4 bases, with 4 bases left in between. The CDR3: CASSVVGTGELFF. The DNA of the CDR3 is TGTGCCAGCAGCGTAGTCGGCACCGGGGAGCTGTTTTTT.

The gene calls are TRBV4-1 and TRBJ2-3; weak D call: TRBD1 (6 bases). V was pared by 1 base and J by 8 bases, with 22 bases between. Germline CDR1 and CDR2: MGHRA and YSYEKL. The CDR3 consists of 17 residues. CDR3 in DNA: TGCGCCAGCAGCCAAGTACCCCCGGGCTCCAAAGGGGGTACGCAGTATTTT. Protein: CASSQVPPGSKGGTQYF.

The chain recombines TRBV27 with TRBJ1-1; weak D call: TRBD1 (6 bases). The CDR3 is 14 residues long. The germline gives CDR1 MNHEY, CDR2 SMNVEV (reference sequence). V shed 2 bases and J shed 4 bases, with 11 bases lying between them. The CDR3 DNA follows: TGTGCCAGCAGTTTACAGGGGTGGAGCACTGAAGCTTTCTTT. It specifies CASSLQGWSTEAFF.

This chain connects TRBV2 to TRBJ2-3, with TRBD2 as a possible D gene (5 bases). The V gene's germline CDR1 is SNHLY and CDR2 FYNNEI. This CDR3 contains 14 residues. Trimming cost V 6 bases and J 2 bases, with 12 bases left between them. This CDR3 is CASRDGLNTDTQYF. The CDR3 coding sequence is TGTGCCAGCAGAGACGGACTTAACACAGATACGCAGTATTTT.

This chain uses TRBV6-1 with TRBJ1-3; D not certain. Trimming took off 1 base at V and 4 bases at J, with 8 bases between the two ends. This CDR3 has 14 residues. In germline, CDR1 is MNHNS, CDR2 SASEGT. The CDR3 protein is CASSEEREGNTIYF. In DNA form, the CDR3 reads TGTGCCAGCAGTGAAGAAAGGGAGGGAAACACCATATATTTT.

The CDR3 reads CASSLLTAAFF. CDR3 DNA: TGTGCCAGCAGCCTCCTTACTGCGGCTTTCTTT. The J gene is TRBJ1-1, the V gene TRBV7-9; no clear D. Between the trimmed V and J ends, which lost 5 bases and 11 bases, there was a span of 12 bases. In germline, CDR1 is SEHNR, CDR2 FQNEAQ (reference sequence). This CDR3 has 11 amino acids.

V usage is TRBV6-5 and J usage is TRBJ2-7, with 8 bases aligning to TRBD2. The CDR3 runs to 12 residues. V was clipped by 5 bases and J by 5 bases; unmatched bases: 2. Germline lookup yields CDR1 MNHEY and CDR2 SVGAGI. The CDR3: CASSEAGDEQYF. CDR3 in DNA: TGTGCCAGCAGTGAAGCGGGGGACGAGCAGTACTTC.

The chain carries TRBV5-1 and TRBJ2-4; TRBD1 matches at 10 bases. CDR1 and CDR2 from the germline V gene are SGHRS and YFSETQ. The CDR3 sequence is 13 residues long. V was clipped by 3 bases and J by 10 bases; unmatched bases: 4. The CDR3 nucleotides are TGCGCCAGCAGCTCAGGACAGGGGGGAATTCAGTACTTC. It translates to CASSSGQGGIQYF.

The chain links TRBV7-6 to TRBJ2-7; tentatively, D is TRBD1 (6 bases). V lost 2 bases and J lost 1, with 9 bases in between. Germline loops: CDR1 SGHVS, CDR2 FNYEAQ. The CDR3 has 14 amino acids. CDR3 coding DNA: TGTGCCAGCAGCTTACTTACAGGGTCCTACGAGCAGTACTTC. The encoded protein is CASSLLTGSYEQYF.

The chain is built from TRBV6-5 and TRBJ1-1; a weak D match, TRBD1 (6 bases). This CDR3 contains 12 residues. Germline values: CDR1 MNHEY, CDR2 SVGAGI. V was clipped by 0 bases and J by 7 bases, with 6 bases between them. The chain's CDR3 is CASSYSTGEAFF. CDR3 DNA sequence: TGTGCCAGCAGTTACTCGACAGGTGAAGCTTTCTTT.

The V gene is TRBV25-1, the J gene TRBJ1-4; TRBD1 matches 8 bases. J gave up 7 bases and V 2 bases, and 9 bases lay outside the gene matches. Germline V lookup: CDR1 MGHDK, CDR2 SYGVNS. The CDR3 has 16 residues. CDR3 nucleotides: TGTGCCAGCAGTGAACCCGGGGGGACAGGAAGTGAAAAACTGTTTTTT. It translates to CASSEPGGTGSEKLFF.